The 29 T cell receptor beta chains in this list originate from one sample, sequenced in a study of blood T cell repertoires in COVID-19. Profiled with immunoSEQ multiplex PCR; TCRdb holds only in-frame clones, not every one. The sample contains 97,000 or so clones, approximately 90% of which appear only once. Material: peripheral blood. The receptors were gathered from a man aged 50 to 60 with acute or convalescent COVID-19.

The J gene is TRBJ2-7, the V gene TRBV19; TRBD2 agrees at 8 bases. CDR1 and CDR2 (germline): LNHDA, SQIVND (reference sequence). V was clipped by 3 bases and J by 6 bases; unmatched bases: 7. CDR3 size: 14 residues. The CDR3 sequence is CASSMASGLPEQYF. The CDR3 DNA reads as TGTGCCAGTAGTATGGCTAGCGGGCTACCCGAGCAGTACTTC.

V usage is TRBV6-5 and J usage is TRBJ2-7, with D perhaps TRBD1 (5 bases). Trimming took 7 bases from V and 6 from J, leaving 19 bases between them. This CDR3 is built from 14 residues. Germline CDR1 reads MNHEY; CDR2 reads SVGAGI. The CDR3 bases are TGTGCCAGCACCCCGCGGCGGCAGGGAAGCGAGCAGTACTTC. It is translated as CASTPRRQGSEQYF.

The chain joins TRBV4-3 to TRBJ2-1; 9 bases align to TRBD1. V gave up 0 bases and J gave up 8 bases; unmatched junction bases: 5. This CDR3 is built from 15 residues. Germline V gene lookup returns CDR1 LGHNA and CDR2 YSLEER. The CDR3 spells CASSQDRGQGDEQFF. CDR3 nucleotides: TGCGCCAGCAGCCAAGATAGGGGACAGGGCGATGAGCAGTTCTTC.

The chain has TRBV19 and TRBJ1-5; no clear D. V was trimmed by 3 bases and J by 4 bases, leaving 19 bases between them. The CDR3 loop spans 17 amino acids. The germline gives CDR1 LNHDA, CDR2 SQIVND (reference sequence). The CDR3 DNA reads as TGTGCCAGTAGTATGATTCGGGGAGAGATAGGTAATCAGCCCCAGCATTTT. Translating it yields CASSMIRGEIGNQPQHF.

The chain has TRBV7-2 and TRBJ1-1; no clear D. The CDR3 loop spans 14 amino acids. The V gene's germline CDR1 is SGHTA and CDR2 FQGNSA. V was trimmed by 2 bases and J by 0 bases, leaving 7 bases between them. CDR3 sequence: CASSLMQMNTEAFF. DNA of the CDR3: TGTGCCAGCAGCTTAATGCAGATGAACACTGAAGCTTTCTTT.

J is TRBJ2-2 and V is TRBV5-4; D might be TRBD2 (5 bases). The CDR3 runs to 14 residues. Germline loops: CDR1 SGHNT, CDR2 YYREEE (reference sequence). Trimming pared 1 base from V and 7 bases from J, leaving 11 bases between. CDR3 residues: CASSLRLADGELFF. Here the CDR3 DNA reads TGTGCCAGCAGCTTGAGGCTAGCCGACGGGGAGCTGTTTTTT.

The chain has TRBV5-8 and TRBJ1-2; TRBD1 matches at 9 bases. The V segment lost 3 bases and the J segment 6 bases; nucleotides outside the gene matches: 3. CDR3 length: 13 residues. From germline, CDR1 is SGHTS and CDR2 YDEGEE. The CDR3 spells CASSYGTGNGYTF. CDR3 sequence (DNA): TGTGCCAGCAGCTATGGGACAGGGAATGGCTACACCTTC.

The chain joins TRBV7-9 to TRBJ1-5; a weak D match, TRBD1 (5 bases). V lost 1 base to trimming and J lost 2 bases, with 12 bases between them. The CDR3 extends over 16 amino acids. Germline lookup yields CDR1 SEHNR and CDR2 FQNEAQ (reference sequence). CDR3 in DNA: TGTGCCAGCAGCTTAGAGGGGCAGTCCGGCAATCAGCCCCAGCATTTT. As protein: CASSLEGQSGNQPQHF.

This sequence joins TRBV5-6 and TRBJ1-2, with 7 bases fitting TRBD1. The CDR3 runs to 14 residues. Losses at the gene ends were 4 bases for V and 5 bases for J; bases not matched to a gene: 8. Looked up from germline, CDR1 is SGHDT and CDR2 is YYEEEE. The CDR3 sequence is CASSRDSVGYGYTF. The CDR3, as DNA: TGTGCCAGCAGCCGGGACAGCGTGGGATATGGCTACACCTTC.

This chain joins TRBV4-1 and TRBJ2-7; 9 bases are shared with TRBD2. Looked up from germline, CDR1 is MGHRA and CDR2 is YSYEKL. The CDR3 runs to 15 residues. V was pared by 4 bases and J by 2 bases, with 6 bases of the junction left unmatched. DNA of the CDR3: TGCGCCAGCAGCCCGACCCTAGCGGGAACCTACGAGCAGTACTTC. It specifies CASSPTLAGTYEQYF.

This clone is a singleton in its sample. The gene calls are TRBV11-2 and TRBJ2-5, with 10 bases lining up with TRBD2. The CDR3 loop spans 15 amino acids. Germline loops: CDR1 SGHAT, CDR2 FQNNGV. The V and J ends lost 0 bases and 5 bases, in that order; junction bases with no gene match: 3. The CDR3 DNA is TGTGCCAGCAGCTTAGAGGGGACTAGCGTCGAGACCCAGTACTTC. Encoded protein: CASSLEGTSVETQYF.

The chain joins TRBV20-1 to TRBJ2-7, with TRBD2 matching over 9 bases. Germline V gene lookup returns CDR1 DFQATT and CDR2 SNEGSKA (reference sequence). CDR3 length: 17 amino acids. After removal of 3 bases from V and 1 base from J, the junction contained 13 bases not matched to a gene. CDR3 in DNA: TGCAGTGCTAGTGGTTATAGCGGGAGTCAAGCGTCCTACGAGCAGTACTTC. Translation gives CSASGYSGSQASYEQYF.

CDR3 in amino acids: CASSLSQAGNTIYF. CDR3 sequence (DNA): TGTGCCAGCAGCCTATCCCAGGCTGGAAACACCATATATTTT. This chain uses TRBV7-2 with TRBJ1-3; D ambiguous. Trimming took off 5 bases at V and 2 bases at J, with 10 bases between the two ends. Per germline, CDR1 SGHTA and CDR2 FQGNSA. This CDR3 contains 14 residues.

In DNA form, the CDR3 reads TGTGCCAGCAGCCCCGCCGGGACAAACTACGAGCAGTACTTC. This codes for CASSPAGTNYEQYF. This chain links TRBV3-1 (or the pseudogene TRBV3-2) with TRBJ2-7, with D perhaps TRBD1 (6 bases). CDR3 size: 14 residues. Germline V gene lookup returns CDR1 LGHDT and CDR2 YNNKEL (reference sequence). V was pared by 4 bases and J by 3 bases, with 13 bases between.

This clone has just one count. The rearrangement joins TRBV7-9 to TRBJ2-3; tentative D call: TRBD1 (6 bases). V lost 0 bases and J lost 5, with 9 bases in between. CDR3 length equals 14 residues. Per the germline V gene, CDR1 is SEHNR and CDR2 is FQNEAQ (reference sequence). CDR3 residues: CASSLAGGIDTQYF. DNA for the CDR3: TGTGCCAGCAGCTTAGCAGGGGGAATAGATACGCAGTATTTT.

This rearrangement joins TRBV6-5 to TRBJ2-7, with 9 bases lining up with TRBD2. Germline V gene sequence: CDR1 MNHEY, CDR2 SVGAGI. J lost 7 bases, V lost 0 bases, and 10 bases had no gene match. The length of the CDR3 is 16 residues. Here the CDR3 reads CASSYSIAGGPDEQYF. The DNA of the CDR3 is TGTGCCAGCAGTTACTCGATCGCGGGAGGGCCGGATGAGCAGTACTTC.

This clone has just a few counts. This chain connects TRBV4-1 to TRBJ1-2; 8 nucleotides agree with TRBD1. The CDR3 loop spans 12 amino acids. V gave up 1 base and J gave up 10 bases; unmatched junction bases: 2. Germline V gene data show CDR1 as MGHRA and CDR2 as YSYEKL. CDR3 protein: CASSQAGGPYTF. In DNA, the CDR3 is TGCGCCAGCAGCCAAGCAGGGGGCCCCTACACCTTC.

The rearrangement joins TRBV7-4 to TRBJ2-1; TRBD2 might be the D (6 bases). Germline assignment: CDR1 SGHVT and CDR2 SQSDAQ. The CDR3 has 16 residues. The V and J ends lost 3 bases and 3 bases respectively, with 15 bases between them. Written as DNA, the CDR3 is TGTGCCAGCAGCTTCCCGGGACTGGCGAACTACAATGAGCAGTTCTTC. Protein product: CASSFPGLANYNEQFF.

J is TRBJ2-3 and V is TRBV5-1; 9 bases are shared with TRBD2. Germline CDR1 SGHRS, CDR2 YFSETQ. The CDR3 has 16 amino acids. The V gene end was trimmed by 2 bases and the J gene end by 4 bases; junction bases not matched to a gene: 8. CDR3 region: CASSFGRAGGPDTQYF. In DNA form, the CDR3 reads TGCGCCAGCAGCTTCGGAAGGGCGGGAGGGCCAGATACGCAGTATTTT.

The chain carries TRBV4-1 and TRBJ2-1, with 8 bases that match TRBD1. Germline trimming cut 3 bases from V and 10 bases from J; bases unmatched to any gene: 8. Germline loops: CDR1 MGHRA, CDR2 YSYEKL. The CDR3 has 14 residues. The CDR3 DNA follows: TGCGCCAGCAGCCACCTACAGGGGGTGGGGGAGCAGTTCTTC. This codes for CASSHLQGVGEQFF.

This chain links TRBV7-2 with TRBJ2-7, with 12 bases fitting TRBD2. The CDR3 sequence is 16 residues long. V shed 1 base and J 6 bases; nucleotides not matched to a gene: 7. The germline gives CDR1 SGHTA, CDR2 FQGNSA. The CDR3 spells CASSLVGTSGPGEQYF. CDR3 sequence (DNA): TGTGCCAGCAGCTTAGTGGGGACTAGCGGGCCGGGCGAGCAGTACTTC. Together with reference TRBV7-2 and TRBJ2-7, the CDR3 gives the full variable domain: GAGVSQSPSNKVTEKGKDVELRCDPISGHTALYWYRQSLGQGLEFLIYFQGNSAPDKSGLPSDRFSAERTGGSVSTLTIQRTQQEDSAVYLCASSLVGTSGPGEQYFGPGTRLTVT.

This rearrangement joins TRBV30 to TRBJ2-1; perhaps TRBD2 as D (6 bases). The CDR3 length is 14 residues. V was clipped by 1 base and J by 13 bases, with 20 bases between them. CDR1 GTSNPN and CDR2 SVGIG come from the germline V gene (reference sequence). Here the CDR3 DNA reads TGTGCCTGGAGTGCCACAACTAGCCAGAGCAAACAGTTCTTC. As protein: CAWSATTSQSKQFF.

The chain links TRBV7-9 to TRBJ1-2; D may be TRBD1 (6 bases). The V gene's germline CDR1 is SEHNR and CDR2 FQNEAQ (reference sequence). The CDR3 contains 13 residues. Trimming left V 7 bases short and J 1 base short, with 10 bases between. The CDR3 sequence is CASNRDNNYGYTF. CDR3 coding DNA: TGTGCCAGCAACCGGGACAATAACTATGGCTACACCTTC.

This clone appeared a single time. The V gene is TRBV30, the J gene TRBJ2-3, with 13 nucleotides matching TRBD2. The CDR3 is made up of 15 amino acids. Per germline, CDR1 GTSNPN and CDR2 SVGIG (reference sequence). The junction had 1 base not matched to a gene; V was cut back by 0 bases and J by 4 bases. CDR3 region: CAWSVLAGGPDTQYF. CDR3 coding DNA: TGTGCCTGGAGTGTACTAGCGGGAGGGCCAGATACGCAGTATTTT.

The chain recombines TRBV27 with TRBJ2-1; 9 bases align to TRBD2. After removal of 7 bases from V and 6 bases from J, the junction contained 13 bases not matched to a gene. CDR3 length: 16 amino acids. Germline CDR1 reads MNHEY; CDR2 reads SMNVEV (reference sequence). CDR3 sequence: CASKRGSGGRANEQFF. The CDR3 region has the DNA TGTGCCAGCAAGAGGGGCTCGGGCGGGAGGGCCAATGAGCAGTTCTTC.

V usage is TRBV7-6 and J usage is TRBJ1-1; TRBD1 agrees at 11 bases. This CDR3 is 17 amino acids long. Germline trimming cut 3 bases from V and 7 bases from J; bases unmatched to any gene: 13. Germline CDR1 and CDR2: SGHVS and FNYEAQ. This chain's CDR3 is CASSLAPGQGVRSEAFF. In DNA, the CDR3 is TGTGCCAGCAGCTTGGCACCGGGACAGGGGGTTCGGAGTGAAGCTTTCTTT.

This rearrangement joins TRBV15 to TRBJ1-3, with D unresolved. Germline CDR1 LNHNV, CDR2 YYDKDF (reference sequence). This CDR3 has 13 amino acids. The V end lost 8 bases, the J end lost 4 bases, and 12 bases lay between the germline ends. CDR3 region: CATGYSGGNTIYF. The CDR3 coding sequence is TGTGCCACCGGGTACAGCGGGGGAAACACCATATATTTT.

The chain is built from TRBV11-3 and TRBJ2-7; possible D gene TRBD1, 6 bases. The CDR3 runs 16 residues. V was trimmed by 4 bases and J by 1 base, leaving 17 bases between them. Germline CDR1 is SGHNT and CDR2 is YENEEA. CDR3 sequence: CASSSPGQPQSYEQYF. The CDR3 DNA reads as TGTGCCAGCAGCTCCCCCGGACAGCCCCAATCCTACGAGCAGTACTTC.

This chain uses TRBV5-5 with TRBJ1-5; D possibly corresponds to TRBD1 (5 bases). V lost 1 base, J lost 3 bases, and 17 bases lay in between. Germline V gene sequence: CDR1 SGHKS, CDR2 YYEKEE (reference sequence). This CDR3 region has 17 residues. CDR3 DNA sequence: TGTGCCAGCAGCTTGTTTCTGACCTGGGGCAACAATCAGCCCCAGCATTTT. This codes for CASSLFLTWGNNQPQHF.